These 8 T cell receptor beta chains originate from one sample sequenced in a study of cytotoxic CD8 clonotypes in ibrutinib-treated CLL. Clones were read by immunoSEQ multiplex PCR, and TCRdb kept only the in-frame ones, dropping some. The sample carries 160,000 or so clones, roughly 86% recorded once. Sequencing was performed on PBMCs, taken after 12 months of ibrutinib treatment. These receptors were taken from a human donor with chronic lymphocytic leukemia.

The V call is TRBV5-1, the J call TRBJ2-1; 11 nucleotides match TRBD2. Trimming cost V 3 bases and J 6 bases; bases outside gene matches: 5. Germline CDR1 SGHRS, CDR2 YFSETQ. This CDR3 region has 15 residues. CDR3 coding DNA: TGCGCCAGCAGCTCGGGACTAGCGGATTTCAATGAGCAGTTCTTC. Encoded protein: CASSSGLADFNEQFF.

The chain joins TRBV10-3 to TRBJ1-2; 7 bases match TRBD1. V was pared by 4 bases and J by 6 bases, with 14 bases of the junction left unmatched. The CDR3 is 16 residues long. CDR1 ENHRY and CDR2 SYGVKD come from the germline V gene. CDR3 region: CAISAGSGTAGNGYTF. Here the CDR3 DNA reads TGTGCCATCAGTGCCGGGTCCGGGACAGCCGGGAATGGCTACACCTTC.

The V call is TRBV6-6, the J call TRBJ1-5; 7 nucleotides align to TRBD1. The CDR3 sequence is 15 residues long. After removal of 2 bases from V and 6 bases from J, the junction contained 7 bases not matched to a gene. Germline loops: CDR1 MNHNY, CDR2 SVGAGI (reference sequence). This CDR3 reads CASSYDRVFSQPQHF. The CDR3 nucleotides read TGTGCCAGCAGTTACGACAGGGTTTTTTCTCAGCCCCAGCATTTT.

V usage is TRBV10-1 and J usage is TRBJ1-1, with D perhaps matching TRBD1 (5 bases). The CDR3 totals 15 residues. V was shortened by 6 bases and J by 3 bases, with 17 bases between the two germline ends. The germline gives CDR1 WNHNN, CDR2 SYGVQD (reference sequence). CDR3 protein: CASREPPRTHTEAFF. The DNA of the CDR3 is TGCGCCAGCAGAGAACCTCCCCGGACACACACTGAAGCTTTCTTT.

This clone was picked up many times. Other DNA sequences in this specimen translate into the identical CDR3. The rearrangement uses TRBV5-1 and TRBJ2-2; a possible D gene is TRBD1 (6 bases). The V and J ends lost 2 bases and 4 bases respectively, with 12 bases between them. This CDR3 region has 15 residues. CDR1 and CDR2 (germline): SGHRS, YFSETQ. CDR3 loop: CASSFEGGGTGELFF. The CDR3 nucleotides are TGCGCCAGCAGCTTTGAAGGGGGTGGCACCGGGGAGCTGTTTTTT.

This sequence joins TRBV7-2 and TRBJ2-3; D unresolved. Per germline, CDR1 SGHTA and CDR2 FQGNSA. V dropped 2 bases and J dropped 1 base, with 4 bases sitting between them. CDR3 length: 13 residues. CDR3 in DNA: TGTGCCAGCAGCTTAAGTCGCACAGATACGCAGTATTTT. The encoded protein is CASSLSRTDTQYF. Complete variable domain (other parts from reference TRBV7-2 and TRBJ2-3): GAGVSQSPSNKVTEKGKDVELRCDPISGHTALYWYRQSLGQGLEFLIYFQGNSAPDKSGLPSDRFSAERTGGSVSTLTIQRTQQEDSAVYLCASSLSRTDTQYFGPGTRLTVL.

This sequence joins TRBV11-2 and TRBJ2-4; 10 bases are a match to TRBD2. Trimming at V came to 5 bases and at J to 12 bases, leaving 4 bases not matched to a gene. Per germline, CDR1 SGHAT and CDR2 FQNNGV. The CDR3 spans 12 residues. CDR3 loop: CASSQTSGYQYF. In nucleotides, the CDR3 is TGTGCCAGCAGCCAGACTAGCGGGTATCAGTACTTC.

The rearrangement joins TRBV28 to TRBJ2-1; 7 bases line up with TRBD2. V shed 7 bases and J 6 bases; nucleotides not matched to a gene: 12. The CDR3 spans 15 residues. The germline CDR1 and CDR2 sequences are MDHEN and SYDVKM. CDR3 residues: CASTPPRGRSNEQFF. CDR3 nucleotide sequence: TGTGCCAGCACCCCACCGCGGGGGAGGTCCAATGAGCAGTTCTTC.